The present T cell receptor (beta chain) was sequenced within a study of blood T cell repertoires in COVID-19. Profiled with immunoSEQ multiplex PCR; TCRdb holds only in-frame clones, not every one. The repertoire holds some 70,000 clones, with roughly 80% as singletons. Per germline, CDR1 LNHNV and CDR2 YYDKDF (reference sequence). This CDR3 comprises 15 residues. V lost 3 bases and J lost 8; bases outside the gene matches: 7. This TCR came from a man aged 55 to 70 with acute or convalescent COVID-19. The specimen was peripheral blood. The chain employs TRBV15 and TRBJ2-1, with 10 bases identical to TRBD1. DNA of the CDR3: TGTGCCACCAGCAGTTGGGGACAGGGGTTGGATGAGCAGTTCTTC. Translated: CATSSWGQGLDEQFF.